These T cell receptor beta chains were read from a single sample in a study of T cells in localized non-small cell lung cancer. The method was immunoSEQ multiplex PCR; TCRdb's version includes in-frame clones alone and lacks a portion of them. The sample has 2,500 to 3,000 clones, approximately 24% seen once; the top ten hold around 7.9%. The sequenced sample was lung tumor tissue, obtained before any cancer treatment. These TCRs come from a woman aged 40 to 75 with stage I lung adenocarcinoma. The CDR3 runs from the conserved cysteine through the conserved F or W. A D gene is named only where the DNA matches it firmly. Size is stated for part of the rows, as once, few or many counts, or as a class when the clone is expanded.

size: .; D: .; V: TRBV6-8; length: 14; J: TRBJ2-1; CDR3: CASNGWMVGNEQFF; DNA: TGTGCCAGCAACGGTTGGATGGTCGGGAATGAGCAGTTCTTC
size: medium-sized; D: .; V: TRBV6-8; length: 15; J: TRBJ1-2; CDR3: CASSPGAHSNYGYTF; DNA: TGTGCCAGCAGTCCCGGGGCCCACTCAAACTATGGCTACACCTTC
size: few; D: .; V: TRBV11-3; length: 16; J: TRBJ2-4; CDR3: CASSLVVVGDKNIQYF; DNA: TGTGCCAGCAGCTTGGTGGTGGTGGGAGACAAAAACATTCAGTACTTC
size: few; D: TRBD2; V: TRBV11-3; length: 15; J: TRBJ2-3; CDR3: CASSFGGASADTQYF; DNA: TGTGCCAGCAGCTTCGGGGGGGCTTCGGCAGATACGCAGTATTTT
size: .; D: TRBD1; V: TRBV18; length: 15; J: TRBJ1-5; CDR3: CASSPIGQGDQPQHF; DNA: TGTGCCAGCTCACCAATAGGACAGGGTGATCAGCCCCAGCATTTT
size: .; D: TRBD1; V: TRBV18; length: 16; J: TRBJ2-7; CDR3: CASSPGRTGPVGEQYF; DNA: TGTGCCAGCTCACCTGGGCGGACAGGGCCGGTGGGGGAGCAGTACTTC
size: few; D: .; V: TRBV30; length: 16; J: TRBJ1-5; CDR3: CAWSVPHGGGYQPQHF; DNA: TGTGCCTGGAGTGTACCCCACGGCGGGGGCTATCAGCCCCAGCATTTT
size: once; D: .; V: TRBV18; length: 13; J: TRBJ2-1; CDR3: CASSPGMGDEQFF; DNA: TGTGCCAGCTCACCAGGGATGGGAGATGAGCAGTTCTTC
size: .; D: .; V: TRBV30; length: 12; J: TRBJ2-7; CDR3: CACEGYSYEQYF; DNA: TGTGCCTGCGAGGGCTATTCCTACGAGCAGTACTTC
size: few; D: .; V: TRBV6-8; length: 15; J: TRBJ2-6; CDR3: CASSYVVSGANVLTF; DNA: TGTGCCAGCAGTTACGTGGTCTCTGGGGCCAACGTCCTGACTTTC
size: hyperexpanded; D: .; V: TRBV6-8; length: 16; J: TRBJ2-1; CDR3: CAISSRDGLGDNEQFF; DNA: TGTGCCATCTCATCGAGGGATGGATTGGGCGACAATGAGCAGTTCTTC
size: .; D: .; V: TRBV28; length: 16; J: TRBJ2-6; CDR3: CASSGISTTGANVLTF; DNA: TGTGCCAGCAGCGGGATCTCGACCACTGGGGCCAACGTCCTGACTTTC
size: .; D: .; V: TRBV30; length: 15; J: TRBJ2-7; CDR3: CAWSYLGSKGDEQYF; DNA: TGTGCCTGGAGTTACCTGGGGAGCAAGGGGGACGAGCAGTACTTC
size: .; D: .; V: TRBV18; length: 15; J: TRBJ2-2; CDR3: CASSPPGDNTGELFF; DNA: TGTGCCAGCTCACCACCAGGGGATAACACCGGGGAGCTGTTTTTT
size: large; D: .; V: TRBV6-8; length: 14; J: TRBJ2-2; CDR3: CASSSHDYPGELFF; DNA: TGTGCCAGCAGTTCTCACGACTACCCCGGGGAGCTGTTTTTT
size: few; D: .; V: TRBV28; length: 14; J: TRBJ2-7; CDR3: CASCDEVQIYGQYF; DNA: TGTGCCAGCTGCGACGAGGTGCAAATATACGGGCAGTACTTC
size: .; D: .; V: TRBV12-5; length: 15; J: TRBJ1-1; CDR3: CASLRTGGLNTEAFF; DNA: TGTGCCAGCCTCCGAACGGGGGGCCTGAACACTGAAGCTTTCTTT
size: .; D: TRBD1; V: TRBV9; length: 16; J: TRBJ1-3; CDR3: CASSLLRGGIGNTIYF; DNA: TGTGCCAGCAGCCTATTGAGAGGGGGCATTGGAAACACCATATATTTT
size: .; D: .; V: TRBV29-1; length: 15; J: TRBJ1-3; CDR3: CSVDARTGAGNTIYF; DNA: TGCAGCGTTGACGCCCGGACGGGCGCTGGAAACACCATATATTTT
size: few; D: .; V: TRBV10-3; length: 15; J: TRBJ1-1; CDR3: CAISEFGGPGAEAFF; DNA: TGTGCCATCAGTGAGTTCGGGGGGCCGGGAGCTGAAGCTTTCTTT
size: medium-sized; D: .; V: TRBV11-3; length: 15; J: TRBJ1-1; CDR3: CASSLTSSMNTEAFF; DNA: TGTGCCAGCAGCCTTACATCGAGTATGAACACTGAAGCTTTCTTT
size: once; D: TRBD2; V: TRBV15; length: 15; J: TRBJ2-1; CDR3: CATSRELAGINEQFF; DNA: TGTGCCACCAGCAGAGAACTAGCGGGGATTAATGAGCAGTTCTTC
size: .; D: .; V: TRBV29-1; length: 13; J: TRBJ2-7; CDR3: CSVAQGLGYEQYF; DNA: TGCAGCGTTGCCCAAGGACTGGGCTACGAGCAGTACTTC
size: .; D: TRBD2; V: TRBV5-1; length: 14; J: TRBJ2-7; CDR3: CASSLVAGEYEQYF; DNA: TGCGCCAGCAGCTTGGTAGCGGGGGAATACGAGCAGTACTTC
size: .; D: TRBD2; V: TRBV19; length: 13; J: TRBJ2-7; CDR3: CATRGGSSYEQYF; DNA: TGTGCCACCCGGGGGGGTAGCTCCTACGAGCAGTACTTC
size: .; D: .; V: TRBV11-3; length: 15; J: TRBJ1-3; CDR3: CASSVSREGGNTIYF; DNA: TGTGCCAGCAGCGTTTCACGGGAAGGTGGGAACACCATATATTTT
size: once; D: TRBD2; V: TRBV29-1; length: 15; J: TRBJ2-3; CDR3: CSVVAGVGVTDTQYF; DNA: TGCAGCGTTGTAGCGGGAGTCGGTGTCACAGATACGCAGTATTTT
size: .; D: TRBD1; V: TRBV4-1; length: 16; J: TRBJ2-2; CDR3: CASSLYRDSNTGELFF; DNA: TGCGCCAGCAGCCTATACCGGGACAGCAACACCGGGGAGCTGTTTTTT
size: medium-sized; D: TRBD1; V: TRBV11-3; length: 15; J: TRBJ2-7; CDR3: CASSAGTGEGYEQYF; DNA: TGTGCCAGCAGCGCCGGGACAGGGGAGGGGTACGAGCAGTACTTC
size: .; D: .; V: TRBV19; length: 14; J: TRBJ2-7; CDR3: CASSIRDDGGEQYF; DNA: TGTGCCAGTAGTATTAGAGACGACGGGGGAGAGCAGTACTTC
size: few; D: TRBD1; V: TRBV11-3; length: 15; J: TRBJ1-1; CDR3: CASSLWGQKNTEAFF; DNA: TGTGCCAGCAGCTTGTGGGGACAGAAGAACACTGAAGCTTTCTTT
size: .; D: .; V: TRBV9; length: 16; J: TRBJ1-5; CDR3: CASSPSPSPSGQPQHF; DNA: TGTGCCAGCAGCCCAAGTCCAAGCCCCTCTGGGCAGCCCCAGCATTTT
size: .; D: .; V: TRBV28; length: 12; J: TRBJ2-5; CDR3: CASQGIQETQYF; DNA: TGTGCCAGCCAAGGGATCCAAGAGACCCAGTACTTC
size: few; D: TRBD2; V: TRBV6-8; length: 14; J: TRBJ2-5; CDR3: CASRRTSGEETQYF; DNA: TGTGCCAGCAGGAGGACTAGCGGCGAAGAGACCCAGTACTTC
size: .; D: TRBD1; V: TRBV15; length: 17; J: TRBJ1-5; CDR3: CATSSRRTGTSNQPQHF; DNA: TGTGCCACCAGCTCCCGGAGGACAGGGACTAGCAATCAGCCCCAGCATTTT
size: .; D: TRBD2; V: TRBV25-1; length: 16; J: TRBJ2-7; CDR3: CASSDSMGLVTYEQYF; DNA: TGTGCCAGCAGTGATAGTATGGGACTAGTCACCTACGAGCAGTACTTC
size: few; D: TRBD2; V: TRBV11-3; length: 15; J: TRBJ2-1; CDR3: CASSLSGRAPNEQFF; DNA: TGTGCCAGCAGCTTAAGCGGGAGGGCCCCGAATGAGCAGTTCTTC
size: .; D: .; V: TRBV6-1; length: 13; J: TRBJ2-7; CDR3: CASSEALAVEQYF; DNA: TGTGCCAGCAGTGAAGCGTTGGCAGTTGAGCAGTACTTC
size: .; D: TRBD1; V: TRBV9; length: 17; J: TRBJ2-6; CDR3: CASSAGQAISGANVLTF; DNA: TGTGCCAGCAGCGCGGGACAGGCGATCTCTGGGGCCAACGTCCTGACTTTC
size: .; D: .; V: TRBV19; length: 15; J: TRBJ1-3; CDR3: CASTLERQSGNTIYF; DNA: TGTGCCAGTACCCTTGAACGTCAGTCTGGAAACACCATATATTTT
size: .; D: .; V: TRBV9; length: 12; J: TRBJ1-2; CDR3: CASSPDRSGYTF; DNA: TGTGCCAGCAGTCCTGACAGGTCTGGCTACACCTTC
size: .; D: TRBD1; V: TRBV6-8; length: 19; J: TRBJ2-7; CDR3: CASSRDGPRTGGLTYEQYF; DNA: TGTGCCAGCAGTAGGGACGGCCCCCGAACAGGGGGCCTTACCTACGAGCAGTACTTC
size: .; D: .; V: TRBV1; length: 15; J: TRBJ2-7; CDR3: CASSPLAGEPYEQYF; DNA: TGCGCCAGCAGCCCACTAGCGGGAGAGCCCTACGAGCAGTACTTC
size: few; D: .; V: TRBV6-8; length: 13; J: TRBJ2-1; CDR3: CASSSQFGNEQFF; DNA: TGTGCCAGCAGTTCGCAGTTTGGGAATGAGCAGTTCTTC
size: few; D: .; V: TRBV18; length: 16; J: TRBJ1-2; CDR3: CASSPEVEFRTYGYTF; DNA: TGTGCCAGCTCACCAGAGGTGGAGTTTAGGACCTATGGCTACACCTTC
size: .; D: .; V: TRBV28; length: 12; J: TRBJ1-1; CDR3: CASSLGGFEAFF; DNA: TGTGCCAGCAGTTTAGGGGGGTTTGAAGCTTTCTTT